The clone carrying this TCR beta chain was counted a few times. This sample is part of a study of cytomegalovirus exposure and HLA in healthy donors. The germline V gene encodes CDR1 SQVTM and CDR2 ANQGSEA. The J segment lost 8 bases and the V segment lost 6 bases, leaving 13 bases of the junction unmatched. The CDR3 sequence is 15 residues long. The PCR had 60 Vbeta and 13 Jbeta primers. The protocol was immunoSEQ multiplex PCR, while the TCRdb copy is restricted to in-frame clones and leaves out a portion. The profile shows about 130,000 clones, more than 65% of them singletons. The source is a male donor in good health and CMV-seropositive. The sample comprised PBMCs. The chain employs TRBV29-1 and TRBJ1-4; 9 nucleotides match TRBD1. The CDR3 region is CSVARGGTGREKLFF. In nucleotides, the CDR3 is TGCAGCGTCGCCAGGGGGGGGACAGGGAGAGAAAAACTGTTTTTT.